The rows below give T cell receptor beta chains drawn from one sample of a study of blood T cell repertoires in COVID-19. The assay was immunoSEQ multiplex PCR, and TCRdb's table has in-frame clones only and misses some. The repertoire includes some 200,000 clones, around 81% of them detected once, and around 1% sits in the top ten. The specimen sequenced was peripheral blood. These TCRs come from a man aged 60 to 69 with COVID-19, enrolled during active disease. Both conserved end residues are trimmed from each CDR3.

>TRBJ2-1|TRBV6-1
ASSEEASREQF
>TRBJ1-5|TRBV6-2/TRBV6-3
ASSYADYSNQPQH
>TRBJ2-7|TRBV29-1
SVGKRGIDEQY
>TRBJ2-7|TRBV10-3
AISTAGGTYEQY
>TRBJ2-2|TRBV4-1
ASSLGQGDTGELF
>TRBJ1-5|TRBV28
ASSWGGWPQH
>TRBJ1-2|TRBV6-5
ASTLREGDGYT
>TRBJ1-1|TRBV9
ASSVGQGGEAF
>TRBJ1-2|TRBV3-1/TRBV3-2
ASSQDLRGQGSGYT
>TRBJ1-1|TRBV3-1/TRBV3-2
ASSPGTGMSEAF
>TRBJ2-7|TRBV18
ASSAGTGYEQY
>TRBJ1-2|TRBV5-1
ASSLDRRGYT
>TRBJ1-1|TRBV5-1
ASSLVPSQGNTEAF
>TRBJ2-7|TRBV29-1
SVGVRDRGYEQY
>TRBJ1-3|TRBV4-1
ASSQEGGQLGPGNTIY
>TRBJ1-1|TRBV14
ASSEGGLNTEAF
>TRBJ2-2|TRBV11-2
ASSLEWGPGGELF
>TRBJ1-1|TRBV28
ASMGQSTGNTEAF
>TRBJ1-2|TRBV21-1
ASSKVCQGTQAQPYGYT
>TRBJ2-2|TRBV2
ASSAGGIGELF
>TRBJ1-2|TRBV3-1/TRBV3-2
ASSRIRDRRDYGYT
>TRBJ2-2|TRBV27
ASRKKQGGSNTGELF
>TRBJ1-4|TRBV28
ASSTQGQGNEKLF
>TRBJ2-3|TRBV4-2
ASSQVTGGDTQY
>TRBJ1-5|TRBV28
ASSLRFSEKGFHTNQPQH
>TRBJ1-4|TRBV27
ASSSGWGNEKLF
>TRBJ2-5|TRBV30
AWSVLTAETQY
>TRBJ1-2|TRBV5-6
ASSLRVSNYGYT